What follows is one T cell receptor beta chain and its context. Original processing notes: Amplification with reference gene primers provided the estimates of nucleated cell counts. Method: immunoSEQ multiplex PCR; TCRdb's copy keeps in-frame clones and lacks some. Clone size and V and J calls were adopted from that table, with D and trimming inferred from the DNA. The data contain about 24,000 clones, about 90% of them seen just once; the ten biggest clones take up about 31%. The germline V gene has CDR1 MNHEY and CDR2 SMNVEV (reference sequence). This CDR3 comprises 13 residues. V shed 7 bases and J shed 7 bases, with 16 bases lying between them. This record belongs to a study of blood T cell repertoires in COVID-19. Study-wide context: COVID-19 samples, acute and convalescent, were from the United States, Italy and Spain. In each case, the material was cDNA or gDNA derived from T cells, B-cell-depleted T cells, or PBMCs.

This receptor was obtained from a man in his 70s with active COVID-19. Sequenced material: peripheral blood. J is TRBJ2-5 and V is TRBV27, with a possible D match to TRBD1 (5 bases). As DNA, the CDR3 is TGTGCCAGCACAAGACAGACCTCACGGACCCAGTACTTC. It specifies CASTRQTSRTQYF.